This TCR beta chain was sequenced for a study of T cell responses to AZD1222 COVID-19 vaccine. The method was immunoSEQ multiplex PCR; TCRdb's version includes in-frame clones alone and lacks a portion of them. The sample records 110,000 to 150,000 clones, approximately 90% being singletons. The input for sequencing was peripheral blood, taken on day 0 of AZD1222 vaccination. The source is an adult in good health.

The CDR3 DNA is TGTGCCTGGAGGTCCCCCTTAACGGCTCAGCCCCAGCATTTT. Encoded protein: CAWRSPLTAQPQHF. This chain uses TRBV30 with TRBJ1-5; D remains ambiguous. CDR3 length: 14 amino acids. V was pared by 3 bases and J by 6 bases, with 15 bases between. Looked up from germline, CDR1 is GTSNPN and CDR2 is SVGIG (reference sequence).